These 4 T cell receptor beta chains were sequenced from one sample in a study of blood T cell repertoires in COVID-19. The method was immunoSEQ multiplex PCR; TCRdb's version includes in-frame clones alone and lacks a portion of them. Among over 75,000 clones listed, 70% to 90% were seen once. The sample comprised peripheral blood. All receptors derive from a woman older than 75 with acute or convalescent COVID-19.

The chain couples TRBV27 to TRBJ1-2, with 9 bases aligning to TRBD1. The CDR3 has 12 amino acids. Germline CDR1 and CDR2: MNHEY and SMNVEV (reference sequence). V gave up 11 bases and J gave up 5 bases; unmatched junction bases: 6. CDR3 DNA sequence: TGTGCCGCCGCGGGACAGGGATATGGCTACACCTTC. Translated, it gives CAAAGQGYGYTF.

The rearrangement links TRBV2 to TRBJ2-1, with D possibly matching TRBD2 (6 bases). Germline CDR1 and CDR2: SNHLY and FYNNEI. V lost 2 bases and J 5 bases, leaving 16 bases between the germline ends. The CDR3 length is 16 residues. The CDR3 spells CASSEPNIGGNNEQFF. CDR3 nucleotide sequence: TGTGCCAGCAGTGAACCCAATATCGGGGGTAACAATGAGCAGTTCTTC.

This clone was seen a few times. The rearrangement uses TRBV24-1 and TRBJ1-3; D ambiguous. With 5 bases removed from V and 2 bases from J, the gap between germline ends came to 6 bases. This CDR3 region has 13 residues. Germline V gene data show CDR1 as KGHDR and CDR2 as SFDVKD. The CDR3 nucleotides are TGTGCCACCAGTGGAGGTGCTGGAAACACCATATATTTT. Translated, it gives CATSGGAGNTIYF.

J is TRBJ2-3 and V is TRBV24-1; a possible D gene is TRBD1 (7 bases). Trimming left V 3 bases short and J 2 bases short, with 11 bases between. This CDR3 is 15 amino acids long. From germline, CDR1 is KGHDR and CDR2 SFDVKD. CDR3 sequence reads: CATSDAGQTTDTQYF. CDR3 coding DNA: TGTGCCACCAGTGATGCGGGACAGACCACAGATACGCAGTATTTT.